The 6 T cell receptor beta chains below were found in one sample sequenced in a study of T-cell reconstitution after alpha-beta-depleted transplantation in children. It was with unique molecular identifiers that the TCRbeta library was prepared. TCRdb fed the PCR reads into MiXCR, producing one record per CDR3 protein. The profile shows some 200,000 distinct CDR3 sequences, about a tenth of them singletons. Source: PBMCs from the stem cell graft donor, taken from the stem cell graft. Source of these receptors: a human donor who donated a stem cell graft to a child with acute lymphoblastic leukemia.

Note on this clonotype: The junction does not match germline at one end; this may be a read error. This chain connects TRBV3-1 to TRBJ1-1; D is possibly TRBD1 (5 bases). Germline lookup yields CDR1 LGHDT and CDR2 YNNKEL (reference sequence). The CDR3 has 13 residues. The CDR3 here is CASTQDGGFGAFF. Written as DNA, the CDR3 is TGTGCCAGCACCCAAGACGGGGGGTTCGGAGCTTTCTTT.

This clonotype was detected only a few times. This rearrangement joins TRBV7-9 to TRBJ1-3; D unclear. Germline V CDR1 and CDR2: SEHNR, FQNEAQ (reference sequence). The CDR3 has 12 residues. V was pared by 2 bases and J by 7 bases, with 6 bases between. CDR3 sequence reads: CASSLLRNTIYF. CDR3 nucleotides: TGTGCCAGCAGCTTACTCAGGAACACCATATATTTT.

This clonotype was seen many times. The chain has TRBV3-1 and TRBJ2-5, with D perhaps TRBD2 (6 bases). The CDR3 loop spans 12 amino acids. CDR1 is LGHDT, CDR2 YNNKEL, per germline (reference sequence). Trimming removed 4 bases from V and 5 bases from J, with 8 bases in between. CDR3 residues: CASSPRGETQYF. The CDR3 DNA sequence: TGTGCCAGCAGCCCACGGGGGGAGACCCAGTACTTC.

The rearrangement joins TRBV2 to TRBJ2-5; 10 bases agree with TRBD2. Germline V gene sequence: CDR1 SNHLY, CDR2 FYNNEI. Trimming took 8 bases from V and 1 from J; bases not matched to a gene: 7. The CDR3 is 15 residues long. In DNA form, the CDR3 reads TGTGCCAGCGGTGGAACTAGCGGGGCCCAAGAGACCCAGTACTTC. Translation: CASGGTSGAQETQYF. Looking up the rest from reference TRBV2 and TRBJ2-5 gives the full variable domain: EPEVTQTPSHQVTQMGQEVILRCVPISNHLYFYWYRQILGQKVEFLVSFYNNEISEKSEIFDDQFSVERPDGSNFTLKIRSTKLEDSAMYFCASGGTSGAQETQYFGPGTRLLVL.

The chain employs TRBV20-1 and TRBJ2-5; perhaps TRBD2 as D (7 bases). Per the germline V gene, CDR1 is DFQATT and CDR2 is SNEGSKA (reference sequence). Trimming shortened V by 6 bases and J by 5 bases, and 16 bases separated the two germline ends. This CDR3 is built from 13 residues. CDR3 sequence (DNA): TGCAGTGCCCCACGGGGGGCACGCGAGACCCAGTACTTC. It yields the protein CSAPRGARETQYF.

This clonotype was seen a few times. The gene calls are TRBV6-5 and TRBJ2-4; 7 positions agree with TRBD2. The germline gives CDR1 MNHEY, CDR2 SVGAGI. The CDR3 covers 17 residues. J gave up 2 bases and V 2 bases, and 9 bases lay outside the gene matches. As DNA, the CDR3 is TGTGCCAGCAGTTACGGGGGGGGGTTTAGGACCAAAAACATTCAGTACTTC. It specifies CASSYGGGFRTKNIQYF.